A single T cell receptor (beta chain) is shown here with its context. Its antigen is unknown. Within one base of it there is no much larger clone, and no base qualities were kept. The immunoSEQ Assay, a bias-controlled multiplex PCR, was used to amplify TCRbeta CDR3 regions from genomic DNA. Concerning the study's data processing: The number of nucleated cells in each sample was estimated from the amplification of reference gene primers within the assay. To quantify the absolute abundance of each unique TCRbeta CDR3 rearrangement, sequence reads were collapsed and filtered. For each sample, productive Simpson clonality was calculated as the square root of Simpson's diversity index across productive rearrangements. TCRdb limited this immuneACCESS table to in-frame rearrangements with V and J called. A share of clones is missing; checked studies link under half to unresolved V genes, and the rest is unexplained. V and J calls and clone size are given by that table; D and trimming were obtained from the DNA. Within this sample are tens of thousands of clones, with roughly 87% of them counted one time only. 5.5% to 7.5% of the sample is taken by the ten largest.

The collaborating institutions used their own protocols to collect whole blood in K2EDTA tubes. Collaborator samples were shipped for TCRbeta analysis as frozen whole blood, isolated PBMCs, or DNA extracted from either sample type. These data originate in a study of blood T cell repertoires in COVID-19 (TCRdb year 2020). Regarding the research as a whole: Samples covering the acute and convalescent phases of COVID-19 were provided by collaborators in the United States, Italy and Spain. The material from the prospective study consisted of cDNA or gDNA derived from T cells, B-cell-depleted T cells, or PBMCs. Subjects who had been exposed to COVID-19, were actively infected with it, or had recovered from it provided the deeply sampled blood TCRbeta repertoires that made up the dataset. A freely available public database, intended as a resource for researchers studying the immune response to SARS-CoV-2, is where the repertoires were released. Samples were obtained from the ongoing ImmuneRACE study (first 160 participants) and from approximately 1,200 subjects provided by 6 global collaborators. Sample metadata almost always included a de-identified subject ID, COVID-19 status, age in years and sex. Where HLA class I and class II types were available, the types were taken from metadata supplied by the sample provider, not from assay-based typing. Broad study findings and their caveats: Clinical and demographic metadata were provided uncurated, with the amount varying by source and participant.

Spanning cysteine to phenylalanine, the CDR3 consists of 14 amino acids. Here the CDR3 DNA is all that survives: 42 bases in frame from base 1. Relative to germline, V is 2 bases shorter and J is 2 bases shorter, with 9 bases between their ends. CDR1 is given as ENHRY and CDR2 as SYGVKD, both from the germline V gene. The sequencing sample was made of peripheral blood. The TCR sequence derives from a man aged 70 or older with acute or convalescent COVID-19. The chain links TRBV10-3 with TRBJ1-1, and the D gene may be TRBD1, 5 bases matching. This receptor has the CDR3 CAISEGQINTEAFF. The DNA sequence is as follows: TGTGCCATCAGTGAGGGACAAATTAACACTGAAGCTTTCTTT.